The clone carrying this T cell receptor (beta chain) was detected many times. Antigen specificity is unknown. Germline CDR1 reads SGDLS; CDR2 reads YYNGEE. The CDR3 runs to 12 residues. Trimming left V 5 bases short and J 6 bases short, with 11 bases between. This sample stems from a study of neurological immune-mediated disorders. A single record per CDR3 protein comes from TCRdb applying MiXCR to the 5' RACE reads. The sample lists 45,000 to 55,000 distinct CDR3 sequences; 3% to 4% were seen once. General study results and limits: HTLV-1-associated myelopathy ranked highest for TCR clonal expansion and multiple sclerosis lowest, beneath healthy controls. Phylogenetic grouping assigned the repertoires of 18 of 34 multiple sclerosis patients to a single related-CDR3 cluster, which may represent a signature.

V is TRBV9 and J is TRBJ1-1; no reliable D call. The sample comprised PBMCs. The receptor's source is a man between 60 and 75 years old with multiple sclerosis. The CDR3 loop reads CASRNTQSEAFF. The CDR3 nucleotides are TGTGCCAGCAGAAATACACAGTCTGAAGCTTTCTTT.